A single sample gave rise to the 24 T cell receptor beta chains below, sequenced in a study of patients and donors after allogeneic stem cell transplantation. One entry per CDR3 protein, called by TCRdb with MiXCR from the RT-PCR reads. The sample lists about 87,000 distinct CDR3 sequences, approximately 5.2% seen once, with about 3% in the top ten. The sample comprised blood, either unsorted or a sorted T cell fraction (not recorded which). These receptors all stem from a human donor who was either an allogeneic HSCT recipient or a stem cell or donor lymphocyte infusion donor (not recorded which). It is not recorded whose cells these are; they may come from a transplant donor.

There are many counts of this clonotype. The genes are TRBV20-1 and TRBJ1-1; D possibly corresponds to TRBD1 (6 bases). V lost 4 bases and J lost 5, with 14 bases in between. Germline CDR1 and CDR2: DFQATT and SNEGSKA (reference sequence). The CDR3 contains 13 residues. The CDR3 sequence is CSATLGAGTEAFF. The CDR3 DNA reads TGCAGTGCTACTTTGGGGGCAGGGACTGAAGCTTTCTTT.

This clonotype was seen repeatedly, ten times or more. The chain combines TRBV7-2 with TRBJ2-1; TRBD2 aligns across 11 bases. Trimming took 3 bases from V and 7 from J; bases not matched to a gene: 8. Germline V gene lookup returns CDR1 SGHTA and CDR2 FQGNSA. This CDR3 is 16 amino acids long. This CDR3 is CASSFSLAGGGNEQFF. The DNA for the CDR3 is TGTGCCAGCAGCTTTAGCCTAGCGGGAGGAGGGAATGAGCAGTTCTTC.

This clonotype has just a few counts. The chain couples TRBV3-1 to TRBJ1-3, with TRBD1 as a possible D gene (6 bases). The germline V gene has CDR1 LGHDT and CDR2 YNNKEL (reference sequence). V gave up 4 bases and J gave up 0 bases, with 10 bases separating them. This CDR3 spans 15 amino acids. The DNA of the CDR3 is TGTGCCAGCAGCCGGGGGGGGCTCTCTGGAAACACCATATATTTT. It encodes CASSRGGLSGNTIYF.

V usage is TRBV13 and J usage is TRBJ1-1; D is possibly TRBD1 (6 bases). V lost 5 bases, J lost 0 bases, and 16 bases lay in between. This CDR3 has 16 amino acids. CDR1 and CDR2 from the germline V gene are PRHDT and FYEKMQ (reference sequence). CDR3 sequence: CASSLRGGGLNTEAFF. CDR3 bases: TGTGCCAGCAGCCTAAGGGGTGGGGGGCTGAACACTGAAGCTTTCTTT.

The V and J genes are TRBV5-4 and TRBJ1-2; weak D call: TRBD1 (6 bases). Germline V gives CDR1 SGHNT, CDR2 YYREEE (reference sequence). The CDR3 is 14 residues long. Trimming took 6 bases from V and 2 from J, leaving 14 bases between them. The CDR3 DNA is TGTGCCAGCACCAAAGACAGGAGAAACTATGGCTACACCTTC. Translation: CASTKDRRNYGYTF.

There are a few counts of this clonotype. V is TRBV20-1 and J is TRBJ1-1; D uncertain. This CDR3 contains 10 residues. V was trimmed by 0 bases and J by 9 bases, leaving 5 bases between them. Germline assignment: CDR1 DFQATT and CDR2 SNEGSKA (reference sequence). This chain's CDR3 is CSARDNQAFF. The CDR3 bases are TGCAGTGCTAGAGATAACCAAGCTTTCTTT.

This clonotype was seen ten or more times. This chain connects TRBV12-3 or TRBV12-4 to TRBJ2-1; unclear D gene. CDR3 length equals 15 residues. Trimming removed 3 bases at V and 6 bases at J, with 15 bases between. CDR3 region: CASSLALGSGNEQFF. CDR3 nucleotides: TGTGCCAGCAGTTTGGCGTTAGGAAGTGGCAATGAGCAGTTCTTC.

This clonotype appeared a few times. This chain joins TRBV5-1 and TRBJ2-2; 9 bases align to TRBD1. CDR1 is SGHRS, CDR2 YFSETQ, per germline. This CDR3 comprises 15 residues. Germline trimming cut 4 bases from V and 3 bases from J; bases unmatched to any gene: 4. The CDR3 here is CASSQDRGYTGELFF. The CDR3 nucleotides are TGCGCCAGCAGCCAGGACAGGGGATACACCGGGGAGCTGTTTTTT.

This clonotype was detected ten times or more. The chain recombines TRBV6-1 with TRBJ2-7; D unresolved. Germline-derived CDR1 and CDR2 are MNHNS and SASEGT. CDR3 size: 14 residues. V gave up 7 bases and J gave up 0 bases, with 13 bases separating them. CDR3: CASKAGHYSYEQYF. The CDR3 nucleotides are TGTGCCAGCAAGGCAGGTCACTACTCCTACGAGCAGTACTTC.

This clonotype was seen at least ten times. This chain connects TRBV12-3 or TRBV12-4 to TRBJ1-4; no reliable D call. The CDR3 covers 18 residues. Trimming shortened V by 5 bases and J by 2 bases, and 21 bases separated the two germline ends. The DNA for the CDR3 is TGTGCCAGCAGTCCAACAATCCCCGGCATGATTACTAATGAAAAACTGTTTTTT. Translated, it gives CASSPTIPGMITNEKLFF.

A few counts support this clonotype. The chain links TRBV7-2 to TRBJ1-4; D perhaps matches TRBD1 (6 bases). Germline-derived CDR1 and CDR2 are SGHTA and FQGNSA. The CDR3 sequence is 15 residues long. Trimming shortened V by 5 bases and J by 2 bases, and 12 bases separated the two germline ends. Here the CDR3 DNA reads TGTGCCAGCAGCATTAACAGGGTTACTAATGAAAAACTGTTTTTT. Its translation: CASSINRVTNEKLFF.

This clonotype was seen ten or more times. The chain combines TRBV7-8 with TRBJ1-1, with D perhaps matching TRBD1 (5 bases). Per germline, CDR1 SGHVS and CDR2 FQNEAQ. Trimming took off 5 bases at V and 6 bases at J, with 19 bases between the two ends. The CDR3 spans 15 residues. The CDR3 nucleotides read TGTGCCAGCAGCGCCGAAGGCGTGGGGGTCCCTGAAGCTTTCTTT. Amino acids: CASSAEGVGVPEAFF.

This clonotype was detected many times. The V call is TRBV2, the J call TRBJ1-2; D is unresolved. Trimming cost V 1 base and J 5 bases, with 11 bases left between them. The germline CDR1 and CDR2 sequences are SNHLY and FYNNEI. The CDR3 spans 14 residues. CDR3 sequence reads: CASSEGNSLYGYTF. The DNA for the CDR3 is TGTGCCAGCAGTGAAGGGAACAGCCTATATGGCTACACCTTC.

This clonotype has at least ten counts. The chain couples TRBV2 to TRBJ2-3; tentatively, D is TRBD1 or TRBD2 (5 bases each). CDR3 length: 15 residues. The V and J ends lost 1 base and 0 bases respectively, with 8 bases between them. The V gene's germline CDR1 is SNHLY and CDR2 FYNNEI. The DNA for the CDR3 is TGTGCCAGCAGTGAAGGATGGGGGAGCACAGATACGCAGTATTTT. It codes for CASSEGWGSTDTQYF.

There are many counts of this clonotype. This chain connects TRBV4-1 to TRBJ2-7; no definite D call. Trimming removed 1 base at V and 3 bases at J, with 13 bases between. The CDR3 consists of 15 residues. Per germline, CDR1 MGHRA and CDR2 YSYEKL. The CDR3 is CASSQAVTSFYEQYF. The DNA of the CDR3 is TGCGCCAGCAGCCAAGCGGTTACCTCCTTCTACGAGCAGTACTTC.

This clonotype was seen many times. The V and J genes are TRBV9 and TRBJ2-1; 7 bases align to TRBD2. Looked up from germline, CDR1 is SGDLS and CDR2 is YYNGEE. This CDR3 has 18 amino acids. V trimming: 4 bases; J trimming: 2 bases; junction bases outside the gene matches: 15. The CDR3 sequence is CASSISQLAGDPYNEQFF. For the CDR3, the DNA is TGTGCCAGCAGCATTAGCCAACTGGCGGGGGATCCCTACAATGAGCAGTTCTTC.

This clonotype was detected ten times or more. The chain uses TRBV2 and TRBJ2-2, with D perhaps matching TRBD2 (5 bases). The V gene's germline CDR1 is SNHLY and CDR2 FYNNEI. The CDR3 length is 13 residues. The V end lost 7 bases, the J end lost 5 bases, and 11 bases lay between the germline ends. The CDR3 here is CASNEGDTGELFF. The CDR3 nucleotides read TGTGCCAGCAATGAGGGAGATACCGGGGAGCTGTTTTTT.

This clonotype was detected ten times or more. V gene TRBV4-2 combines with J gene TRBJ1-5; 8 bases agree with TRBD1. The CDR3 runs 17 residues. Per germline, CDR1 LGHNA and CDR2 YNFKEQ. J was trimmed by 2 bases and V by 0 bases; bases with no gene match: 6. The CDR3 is CASSQDPTGGRNQPQHF. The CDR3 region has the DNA TGTGCCAGCAGCCAAGATCCTACAGGGGGGCGCAATCAGCCCCAGCATTTT.

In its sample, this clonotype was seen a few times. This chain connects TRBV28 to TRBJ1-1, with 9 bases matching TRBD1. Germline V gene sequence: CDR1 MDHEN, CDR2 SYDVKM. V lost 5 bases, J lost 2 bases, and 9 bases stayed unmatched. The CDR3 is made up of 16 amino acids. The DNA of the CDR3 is TGTGCCAGCAGTGTAGTATGGACAGGGGACAACACTGAAGCTTTCTTT. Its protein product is CASSVVWTGDNTEAFF.

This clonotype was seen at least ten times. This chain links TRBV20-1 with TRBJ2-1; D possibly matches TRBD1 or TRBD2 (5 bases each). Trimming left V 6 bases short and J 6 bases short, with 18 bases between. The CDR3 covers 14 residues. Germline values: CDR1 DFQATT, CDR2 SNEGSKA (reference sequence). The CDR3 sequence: CSARGVLPANEQFF. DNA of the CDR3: TGCAGTGCCCGAGGGGTCCTTCCGGCCAATGAGCAGTTCTTC.

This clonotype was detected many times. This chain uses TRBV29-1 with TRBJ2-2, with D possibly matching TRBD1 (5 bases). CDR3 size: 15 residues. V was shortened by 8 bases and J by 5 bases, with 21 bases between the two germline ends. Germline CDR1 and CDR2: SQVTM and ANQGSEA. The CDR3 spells CSPWVKGIGTGELFF. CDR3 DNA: TGCAGCCCTTGGGTCAAGGGGATCGGTACCGGGGAGCTGTTTTTT.

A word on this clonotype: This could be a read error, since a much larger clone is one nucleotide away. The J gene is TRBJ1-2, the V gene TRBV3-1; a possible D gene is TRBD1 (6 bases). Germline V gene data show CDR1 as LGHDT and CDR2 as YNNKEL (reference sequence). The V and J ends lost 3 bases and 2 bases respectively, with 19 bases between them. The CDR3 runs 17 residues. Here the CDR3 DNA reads TGTGCCAGCAGCCAGGGGGCGACAGAATATTTCAACTATGGCTACACCTTC. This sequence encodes CASSQGATEYFNYGYTF.

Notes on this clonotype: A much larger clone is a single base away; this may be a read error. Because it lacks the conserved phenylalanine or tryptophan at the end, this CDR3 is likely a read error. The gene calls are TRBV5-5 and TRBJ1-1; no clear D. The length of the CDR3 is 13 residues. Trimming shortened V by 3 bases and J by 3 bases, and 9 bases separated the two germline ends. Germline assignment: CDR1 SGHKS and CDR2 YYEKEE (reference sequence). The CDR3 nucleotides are TGTGCCAGCAGCTGGTTTTTGGACACTGAAGCTTTCTCT. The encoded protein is CASSWFLDTEAFS.

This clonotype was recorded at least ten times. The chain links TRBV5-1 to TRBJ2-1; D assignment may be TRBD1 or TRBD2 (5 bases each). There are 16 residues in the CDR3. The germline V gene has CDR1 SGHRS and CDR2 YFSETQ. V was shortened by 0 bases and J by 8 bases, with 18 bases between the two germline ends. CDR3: CASSLEALLMGDEQFF. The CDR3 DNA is TGCGCCAGCAGCTTGGAGGCCCTATTGATGGGGGATGAGCAGTTCTTC.